This entry lists 14 T cell receptor beta chains sequenced from one sample in a study of T cell responses to AZD1222 COVID-19 vaccine. Generated by immunoSEQ multiplex PCR, the TCRdb table keeps only in-frame clones and is missing some. Of 110,000 to 150,000 clones in the sample, 80% to 90% are singletons; the top ten hold about 5.9%. The sequencing used peripheral blood, collected on day 0 of AZD1222 vaccination. The receptors were gathered from an adult in good health.

V gene TRBV6-6 combines with J gene TRBJ2-1; D ambiguous. Trimming took off 3 bases at V and 0 bases at J, with 9 bases between the two ends. Germline V gene sequence: CDR1 MNHNY, CDR2 SVGAGI (reference sequence). The CDR3 has 15 residues. The DNA of the CDR3 is TGTGCCAGCAGTTATATGTCGAGCTCCTACAATGAGCAGTTCTTC. Translated: CASSYMSSSYNEQFF.

The CDR3 here is CASSLGTRILGTQYF. In nucleotides, the CDR3 is TGTGCCAGCAGCCTCGGGACTAGGATCTTGGGGACCCAGTACTTC. The V and J genes are TRBV3-1 (or the pseudogene TRBV3-2) and TRBJ2-5; 8 bases are shared with TRBD2. This CDR3 has 15 amino acids. The ends lost 4 bases at V and 7 bases at J; junction bases unmatched: 11. The germline CDR1 and CDR2 sequences are LGHDT and YNNKEL (reference sequence).

The rearrangement links TRBV7-2 to TRBJ1-5; possibly TRBD1 for D (5 bases). The V end was cut by 2 bases, the J end by 7 bases, with 12 bases between. The CDR3 runs to 14 residues. Per the germline V gene, CDR1 is SGHTA and CDR2 is FQGNSA. DNA for the CDR3: TGTGCCAGCAGCTTAAAGTACGGGGGACAGCCCCAGCATTTT. Its protein product is CASSLKYGGQPQHF.

The CDR3 spells CASSPGTSDYEQYF. CDR3 in DNA: TGCGCCAGCAGCCCTGGGACTAGTGACTACGAGCAGTACTTC. The chain employs TRBV4-3 and TRBJ2-7; 8 bases align to TRBD2. The CDR3 has 14 residues. V lost 4 bases and J lost 3; bases outside the gene matches: 5. Germline-derived CDR1 and CDR2 are LGHNA and YSLEER.

V and J are TRBV25-1 and TRBJ1-2; TRBD1 matches 8 bases. Germline trimming cut 2 bases from V and 8 bases from J; bases unmatched to any gene: 16. This CDR3 comprises 17 residues. The germline V gene has CDR1 MGHDK and CDR2 SYGVNS. Here the CDR3 reads CASSEGAGGLPAMGYTF. CDR3 in DNA: TGTGCCAGCAGTGAAGGGGCAGGGGGCCTCCCTGCGATGGGCTACACCTTC.

The V gene is TRBV5-1, the J gene TRBJ2-7; 10 positions agree with TRBD2. The CDR3 has 15 residues. The trim removed 4 bases at V and 4 bases at J, leaving 8 bases unmatched. Germline CDR1 reads SGHRS; CDR2 reads YFSETQ. The CDR3 protein is CASSARASGSYEQYF. DNA of the CDR3: TGCGCCAGCAGCGCGCGCGCTAGCGGGAGTTACGAGCAGTACTTC.

This sequence joins TRBV11-2 and TRBJ1-3, with TRBD1 matching 7 bases. CDR1 and CDR2 (germline): SGHAT, FQNNGV. The CDR3 has 16 residues. V was clipped by 1 base and J by 5 bases; unmatched bases: 8. CDR3 amino acids: CASSLGRQGRRNTIYF. The CDR3 DNA is TGTGCCAGCAGCTTAGGACGACAGGGACGGCGAAACACCATATATTTT.

The chain has TRBV28 and TRBJ2-7, with D maybe TRBD2 (5 bases). The germline V and J ends were trimmed by 6 bases and 3 bases, with 12 bases remaining between them. In germline, CDR1 is MDHEN, CDR2 SYDVKM. The CDR3 is 13 amino acids. The CDR3 DNA is TGTGCCAGCAGAAGAAGCGGACTCTACGAGCAGTACTTC. It yields the protein CASRRSGLYEQYF.

The genes are TRBV4-1 and TRBJ2-6; D remains unclear. This CDR3 has 16 residues. The V end lost 5 bases, the J end lost 4 bases, and 15 bases lay between the germline ends. Germline V CDR1 and CDR2: MGHRA, YSYEKL. The CDR3 DNA reads as TGCGCCAGCAGCTCCCCCGCCCGAACCGGGGCCAACGTCCTGACTTTC. Translating it yields CASSSPARTGANVLTF.

This clone turned up a few times. The J gene is TRBJ1-1, the V gene TRBV7-9; D not certain. The CDR3 has 13 residues. The germline gives CDR1 SEHNR, CDR2 FQNEAQ (reference sequence). Between the trimmed V and J ends, which lost 8 bases and 2 bases, there was a span of 12 bases. The CDR3 here is CASRRPRNTEAFF. The DNA of the CDR3 is TGTGCCAGCCGACGCCCGAGAAACACTGAAGCTTTCTTT.

The rearrangement joins TRBV11-2 to TRBJ2-2, with D possibly matching TRBD1 (5 bases). V was pared by 1 base and J by 6 bases, with 15 bases between. This CDR3 is 16 amino acids long. Germline CDR1 is SGHAT and CDR2 is FQNNGV. The CDR3 bases are TGTGCCAGCAGCTTAGGTATGGGGCCAACGTCCGGGGAGCTGTTTTTT. Protein: CASSLGMGPTSGELFF.

The rearrangement uses TRBV7-2 and TRBJ2-1; TRBD1 matches 7 bases. The V and J ends lost 5 bases and 10 bases, in that order; junction bases with no gene match: 5. The CDR3 extends over 12 amino acids. Germline-derived CDR1 and CDR2 are SGHTA and FQGNSA. The chain's CDR3 is CASSGRGQEQFF. In DNA form, the CDR3 reads TGTGCCAGCAGCGGCAGGGGACAGGAGCAGTTCTTC. Together with reference TRBV7-2 and TRBJ2-1, the CDR3 gives the full variable domain: GAGVSQSPSNKVTEKGKDVELRCDPISGHTALYWYRQSLGQGLEFLIYFQGNSAPDKSGLPSDRFSAERTGGSVSTLTIQRTQQEDSAVYLCASSGRGQEQFFGPGTRLTVL.

The CDR3 region is CASSPTSGSADTQYF. DNA of the CDR3: TGTGCCAGCAGTCCGACTAGCGGGAGTGCAGATACGCAGTATTTT. The V gene is TRBV27, the J gene TRBJ2-3; 12 bases fit TRBD2. V shed 5 bases, J shed 4 bases, and the junction held 4 bases outside the gene matches. Germline V gene lookup returns CDR1 MNHEY and CDR2 SMNVEV (reference sequence). This CDR3 has 15 amino acids.

This sequence joins TRBV19 and TRBJ1-2, with D perhaps matching TRBD1 (6 bases). Germline lookup yields CDR1 LNHDA and CDR2 SQIVND (reference sequence). The CDR3 has 15 residues. V was pared by 4 bases and J by 3 bases, with 15 bases between. DNA of the CDR3: TGTGCCAGTAGTACGGGGACACCCCGGCACTATGGCTACACCTTC. Its translation is CASSTGTPRHYGYTF.